This T cell receptor (beta chain) stems from a study of T cells expressing NK-cell markers. Study-level findings and limits: Certain NKG2C+ T cell clones were expanded, and their HCMV specificity remained unclear. The share of CD8+ T cells held by dominant NKG2C+ clonotypes was about 1.0-7.5% in several donors.

TCRdb reanalyzed the 5' RACE reads and collapses them to one entry per CDR3 protein, without DNA. The listing contains approximately 420,000 distinct CDR3 sequences. To note about this clonotype: Its target is not known.

This CDR3 comprises 15 residues. The chain joins TRBV12-3 or TRBV12-4 to TRBJ2-4. The TCR originated in a woman aged 45 to 65 in good health. The sample consisted of blood T cells: a sorted CD56 or NKG2C T cell subset, CD4+ or CD8+ T cells, or bulk PBMC T cells (not recorded which). The CDR3 region is CASSLVEIAKNIQYF.